The 27 T cell receptor beta chains presented below share a single source sample, sequenced in a study of control samples from healthy donors and cancer patients. The repertoire was sequenced with immunoSEQ multiplex PCR; TCRdb's copy has only in-frame clones and lacks some. The table lists some 130,000 clones, just under 95% of them singletons. The sequenced sample was blood. The receptors come from a man aged 30 to 45 in good health.

The chain links TRBV18 to TRBJ2-6, with D unresolved. CDR1 and CDR2 (germline): KGHSH, LQKENI. V lost 2 bases, J lost 4 bases, and 6 bases lay in between. CDR3 length: 14 residues. This CDR3 is CASSPTSGANVLTF. The CDR3, as DNA: TGTGCCAGCTCACCAACTTCCGGGGCCAACGTCCTGACTTTC. Full variable domain (rest looked up from reference TRBV18 and TRBJ2-6): NAGVMQNPRHLVRRRGQEARLRCSPMKGHSHVYWYRQLPEEGLKFMVYLQKENIIDESGMPKERFSAEFPKEGPSILRIQQVVRGDSAAYFCASSPTSGANVLTFGAGSRLTVL.

The rearrangement joins TRBV3-1 (or the pseudogene TRBV3-2) to TRBJ1-1, with TRBD1 matching 9 bases. This CDR3 has 13 residues. Germline CDR1 and CDR2: LGHDT and YNNKEL (reference sequence). With V trimmed by 4 bases and J by 7 bases, 4 bases remained unmatched. CDR3 protein: CASSLQGANEAFF. The CDR3 DNA reads TGTGCCAGCAGCCTACAGGGGGCGAATGAAGCTTTCTTT.

This clone was seen just once. CDR3 nucleotide sequence: TGTGCCAGCAGCTTCGGACTGCCGAGGACGAGTTATTCACCCCTCCACTTT. As protein: CASSFGLPRTSYSPLHF. The chain recombines TRBV11-3 with TRBJ1-6; D gene ambiguous. The germline V and J ends were trimmed by 3 bases and 8 bases, with 20 bases remaining between them. The CDR3 has 17 amino acids. Looked up from germline, CDR1 is SGHNT and CDR2 is YENEEA.

This chain joins TRBV28 and TRBJ2-1; perhaps D is TRBD1 or TRBD2 (7 bases each). This CDR3 has 14 amino acids. From germline, CDR1 is MDHEN and CDR2 SYDVKM. Trimming pared 6 bases from V and 12 bases from J, leaving 21 bases between. The CDR3 coding sequence is TGTGCCAGCAGAGTTAGAGGCAGGGGGACTACGCAGTTCTTC. The encoded protein is CASRVRGRGTTQFF.

The J gene is TRBJ1-6, the V gene TRBV5-1; 7 bases map to TRBD1. CDR3 length: 16 residues. Germline V gene sequence: CDR1 SGHRS, CDR2 YFSETQ. Losses at the gene ends were 3 bases for V and 9 bases for J; bases not matched to a gene: 12. The CDR3 nucleotides read TGCGCCAGCAGCTCGACGACGGGACAGCGGGCTTCACCCCTCCACTTT. It is translated as CASSSTTGQRASPLHF.

The chain is built from TRBV7-2 and TRBJ1-1; no clear D gene. V dropped 2 bases and J dropped 1 base, with 11 bases sitting between them. CDR3 length: 15 residues. Germline lookup yields CDR1 SGHTA and CDR2 FQGNSA. CDR3 DNA: TGTGCCAGCAGCTTACAGAGACGGCCGAACACTGAAGCTTTCTTT. Translating gives CASSLQRRPNTEAFF.

The chain recombines TRBV28 with TRBJ2-7, with D possibly called TRBD1 or TRBD2 (5 bases each). Germline CDR1 is MDHEN and CDR2 is SYDVKM. V was pared by 5 bases and J by 2 bases, with 13 bases between. The CDR3 has 14 residues. For the CDR3, the DNA is TGTGCCAGCAGTCCCAGGGACGGCACCTACGAGCAGTACTTC. Translating it yields CASSPRDGTYEQYF.

The sample holds one count of this clone. The chain recombines TRBV4-2 with TRBJ2-7, with D uncertain. Germline V gives CDR1 LGHNA, CDR2 YNFKEQ. The CDR3 spans 17 residues. Trimming left V 0 bases short and J 3 bases short, with 18 bases between. The CDR3 coding sequence is TGTGCCAGCAGCCAAGAATCCGACTCCTTTGGGGTCTACGAGCAGTACTTC. Its protein product is CASSQESDSFGVYEQYF.

The rearrangement links TRBV28 to TRBJ2-7; 7 bases map to TRBD1. The CDR3 extends over 13 amino acids. V was pared by 2 bases and J by 6 bases, with 4 bases of the junction left unmatched. CDR1 and CDR2 (germline): MDHEN, SYDVKM. The CDR3 DNA sequence: TGTGCCAGCAGTTTAGGCCGGGACAGCGAGCAGTACTTC. Translation gives CASSLGRDSEQYF.

The rearrangement links TRBV5-4 to TRBJ2-1, with D possibly being TRBD1 (5 bases). This CDR3 is 13 amino acids long. CDR1 SGHNT and CDR2 YYREEE come from the germline V gene (reference sequence). V gave up 4 bases and J gave up 8 bases, with 13 bases separating them. CDR3 amino acids: CASSGSRVHEQFF. The CDR3 bases are TGTGCCAGCAGCGGCTCCAGGGTCCATGAGCAGTTCTTC.

The chain uses TRBV6-5 and TRBJ1-1; tentatively, D is TRBD1 (5 bases). Per the germline V gene, CDR1 is MNHEY and CDR2 is SVGAGI. V was pared by 3 bases and J by 2 bases, with 7 bases between. This CDR3 region has 13 residues. Written as DNA, the CDR3 is TGTGCCAGCAGTTATGGGGGTAACACTGAAGCTTTCTTT. Translated, it gives CASSYGGNTEAFF.

The chain recombines TRBV24-1 with TRBJ2-1; D is possibly TRBD2 (5 bases). Germline-derived CDR1 and CDR2 are KGHDR and SFDVKD. Trimming cost V 4 bases and J 9 bases, with 12 bases left between them. The CDR3 contains 13 residues. The CDR3 coding sequence is TGTGCCACCAGTGACCTCTCGGCGGGTGAGCAGTTCTTC. This encodes CATSDLSAGEQFF.

The chain employs TRBV18 and TRBJ2-7, with D perhaps matching TRBD1 (6 bases). Germline V CDR1 and CDR2: KGHSH, LQKENI. With 5 bases removed from V and 2 bases from J, the gap between germline ends came to 13 bases. CDR3 length: 14 amino acids. This chain's CDR3 is CASSTGPQAYEQYF. Written as DNA, the CDR3 is TGTGCCAGCTCAACAGGGCCCCAGGCCTACGAGCAGTACTTC. Looking up the rest from reference TRBV18 and TRBJ2-7 gives the full variable domain: NAGVMQNPRHLVRRRGQEARLRCSPMKGHSHVYWYRQLPEEGLKFMVYLQKENIIDESGMPKERFSAEFPKEGPSILRIQQVVRGDSAAYFCASSTGPQAYEQYFGPGTRLTVT.

The chain links TRBV10-3 to TRBJ1-6; possible D gene TRBD1, 5 bases. V dropped 4 bases and J dropped 7 bases, with 17 bases sitting between them. The CDR3 length is 16 residues. Germline V gene sequence: CDR1 ENHRY, CDR2 SYGVKD. The DNA for the CDR3 is TGTGCCATCAGTGGGCTGGCGGGGGGTCGGAATTCACCCCTCCACTTT. This encodes CAISGLAGGRNSPLHF.

This chain connects TRBV4-1 to TRBJ1-4; TRBD1 might be the D (5 bases). The CDR3 extends over 14 amino acids. V was shortened by 6 bases and J by 3 bases, with 11 bases between the two germline ends. Germline CDR1 is MGHRA and CDR2 is YSYEKL. The CDR3 protein is CASREGTANEKLFF. The CDR3 DNA reads as TGCGCCAGCAGAGAGGGGACGGCTAATGAAAAACTGTTTTTT.

The chain carries TRBV6-9 and TRBJ1-5; tentatively, D is TRBD1 (6 bases). Trimming removed 4 bases at V and 2 bases at J, with 9 bases between. The CDR3 loop spans 14 amino acids. Germline-derived CDR1 and CDR2 are MNHGY and SVAAGI. As DNA, the CDR3 is TGTGCCAGCAGTTCCAGGGGTGGCAATCAGCCCCAGCATTTT. Protein: CASSSRGGNQPQHF.

This chain joins TRBV5-1 and TRBJ2-7; D is undetermined. The V end lost 4 bases, the J end lost 3 bases, and 11 bases lay between the germline ends. This CDR3 spans 13 amino acids. Germline V gene sequence: CDR1 SGHRS, CDR2 YFSETQ. The CDR3 region is CASSMDAHYEQYF. The CDR3 DNA reads as TGCGCCAGCAGCATGGACGCACACTACGAGCAGTACTTC.

The V call is TRBV7-6, the J call TRBJ2-3; either TRBD1 or TRBD2 may fit D (6 bases each). Germline CDR1 and CDR2: SGHVS and FNYEAQ. There are 15 residues in the CDR3. Trimming left V 4 bases short and J 3 bases short, with 14 bases between. This CDR3 is CASSYPGGGTDTQYF. The CDR3 nucleotides are TGTGCCAGCAGCTACCCCGGGGGCGGTACAGATACGCAGTATTTT.

This chain connects TRBV18 to TRBJ1-1; D is ambiguous. The germline gives CDR1 KGHSH, CDR2 LQKENI. The CDR3 has 14 residues. The germline V and J ends were trimmed by 6 bases and 1 base, with 12 bases remaining between them. The CDR3 nucleotides are TGTGCCAGCTCGTTTACGGGGTCGAACACTGAAGCTTTCTTT. Translation: CASSFTGSNTEAFF.

Regarding this clone: Germline is not matched at one junction end, which may reflect a read error. This chain joins TRBV4-3 and TRBJ2-5; D may correspond to TRBD1 or TRBD2 (6 bases each). The CDR3 covers 16 residues. CDR1 and CDR2 (germline): LGHNA, YSLEER. For the CDR3, the DNA is TGCGCCAGCAGCCAAGATCGGGCACGGGGGCAAGAGGCCCAGTACTTC. Its translation is CASSQDRARGQEAQYF.

The rearrangement links TRBV29-1 to TRBJ2-3; D ambiguous. CDR3 length: 12 amino acids. V was pared by 6 bases and J by 0 bases, with 7 bases between. Germline CDR1 and CDR2: SQVTM and ANQGSEA. CDR3 loop: CSVATSTDTQYF. Here the CDR3 DNA reads TGCAGCGTAGCGACTAGCACAGATACGCAGTATTTT.

This chain connects TRBV6-5 to TRBJ2-3; D may match TRBD1 or TRBD2 (6 bases each). This CDR3 is built from 14 residues. Trimming shortened V by 7 bases and J by 2 bases, and 13 bases separated the two germline ends. Germline CDR1 MNHEY, CDR2 SVGAGI. The CDR3: CASNGGLNTDTQYF. The CDR3 DNA reads as TGTGCCAGCAACGGGGGCCTTAACACAGATACGCAGTATTTT.

This chain joins TRBV7-9 and TRBJ1-2; perhaps TRBD1 as D (5 bases). Trimming took 5 bases from V and 5 from J, leaving 18 bases between them. The CDR3 contains 15 residues. Germline assignment: CDR1 SEHNR and CDR2 FQNEAQ (reference sequence). The CDR3 spells CASSLGGQGLYGYTF. The CDR3 DNA is TGTGCCAGCAGCCTAGGCGGCCAGGGCCTTTATGGCTACACCTTC.

The rearrangement uses TRBV9 and TRBJ1-1, with TRBD1 as a possible D gene (6 bases). Germline V gene data show CDR1 as SGDLS and CDR2 as YYNGEE. Trimming took 3 bases from V and 5 from J, leaving 17 bases between them. The CDR3 contains 15 residues. The DNA for the CDR3 is TGTGCCAGCAGCGAAGGGGGGGCGAGTATGACTGAAGCTTTCTTT. It specifies CASSEGGASMTEAFF.

The chain uses TRBV7-9 and TRBJ2-7, with 7 bases fitting TRBD2. The V gene's germline CDR1 is SEHNR and CDR2 FQNEAQ (reference sequence). Trimming at V came to 2 bases and at J to 0 bases, leaving 4 bases not matched to a gene. The length of the CDR3 is 15 residues. CDR3 DNA sequence: TGTGCCAGCAGCTTAAGGGCGGGGGACTCCTACGAGCAGTACTTC. Translating gives CASSLRAGDSYEQYF.

The chain links TRBV28 to TRBJ2-4; 7 bases agree with TRBD2. The length of the CDR3 is 15 residues. CDR1 and CDR2 from the germline V gene are MDHEN and SYDVKM. V was pared by 3 bases and J by 8 bases, with 10 bases of the junction left unmatched. The CDR3 sequence is CASSFGLGAGDIQYF. In DNA form, the CDR3 reads TGTGCCAGCAGTTTTGGTTTGGGCGCGGGGGACATTCAGTACTTC.

V is TRBV11-2 and J is TRBJ2-1; TRBD2 might be the D (6 bases). V was trimmed by 2 bases and J by 0 bases, leaving 11 bases between them. The CDR3 has 16 residues. Germline CDR1 reads SGHAT; CDR2 reads FQNNGV. The CDR3 sequence is CASSLYAGSSYNEQFF. For the CDR3, the DNA is TGTGCCAGCAGCTTATATGCGGGGAGCTCCTACAATGAGCAGTTCTTC.